Below, 12 T cell receptor beta chains from the same sample are listed, as sequenced in a study of identical twins. TCRdb re-analysed the 5' RACE reads in MiXCR, keeping a single row per CDR3 protein. The sample includes 1.5 million to 2 million distinct CDR3 sequences, about 30% seen only once; the top ten take approximately 0.29%. The material sequenced was cord blood. The receptors here all came from a newborn girl in good health.

In this sample, this clonotype turned up many times. This chain connects TRBV29-1 to TRBJ1-2, with D unresolved. Germline V gene lookup returns CDR1 SQVTM and CDR2 ANQGSEA. The V end lost 0 bases, the J end lost 4 bases, and 18 bases lay between the germline ends. The CDR3 runs to 16 residues. The CDR3 is CSVEDSLTAAFYGYTF. The CDR3 region has the DNA TGCAGCGTTGAAGATTCGTTGACGGCTGCCTTCTATGGCTACACCTTC.

This clonotype was observed a handful of times. The chain has TRBV7-8 and TRBJ1-2; D may be TRBD1 (5 bases). Trimming stripped 2 bases from V and 2 bases from J, with 12 bases between. Germline V gives CDR1 SGHVS, CDR2 FQNEAQ. The length of the CDR3 is 15 residues. This chain's CDR3 is CASSLLPRDNYGYTF. The CDR3 DNA reads as TGTGCCAGCAGCTTATTGCCTCGGGACAACTATGGCTACACCTTC.

This chain connects TRBV6-1 to TRBJ2-3, with D perhaps matching TRBD2 (7 bases). V was shortened by 8 bases and J by 1 base, with 19 bases between the two germline ends. Germline V lookup: CDR1 MNHNS, CDR2 SASEGT. The length of the CDR3 is 16 residues. Written as DNA, the CDR3 is TGTGCCAGCCTAGGGGGTACTAGCGTCCGCACAGATACGCAGTATTTT. Amino acid sequence: CASLGGTSVRTDTQYF.

The genes are TRBV5-1 and TRBJ2-7; possible D gene TRBD1, 6 bases. This CDR3 comprises 13 residues. The ends were cut back, 4 bases at V and 3 bases at J, with 11 bases in the middle. Germline CDR1 reads SGHRS; CDR2 reads YFSETQ. The CDR3 region is CASSRDTIYEQYF. CDR3 DNA: TGCGCCAGCAGCCGGGACACTATCTACGAGCAGTACTTC.

This clonotype was counted a few times. The rearrangement links TRBV28 to TRBJ2-1, with TRBD2 identical over 16 bases. Germline CDR1 reads MDHEN; CDR2 reads SYDVKM. This CDR3 contains 21 residues. Trimming removed 3 bases from V and 2 bases from J; junction bases left unmatched: 13. CDR3 residues: CASSFPQSPGLAGGPYNEQFF. CDR3 nucleotide sequence: TGTGCCAGCAGTTTTCCGCAGTCTCCGGGACTAGCGGGAGGGCCCTACAATGAGCAGTTCTTC.

With regard to this clonotype: At one of its ends the junction is not consistent with the germline gene, which may arise from a read error. V and J are TRBV7-7 and TRBJ2-5, with TRBD1 matching over 7 bases. CDR3 length: 13 amino acids. Germline values: CDR1 SSHAT, CDR2 FNYEAQ (reference sequence). In DNA, the CDR3 is TGTGCTAGCAGCTCAAGGGGGCGCAATGAGCAGTACTTC. Translating gives CASSSRGRNEQYF.

This clonotype has a handful of counts. The chain joins TRBV4-1 to TRBJ2-3; tentative D call: TRBD1 (5 bases). CDR3 size: 15 residues. V lost 1 base to trimming and J lost 1 base, with 9 bases between them. From germline, CDR1 is MGHRA and CDR2 YSYEKL. CDR3 sequence (DNA): TGCGCCAGCAGCCAAGTGGGCAGGGGCACAGATACGCAGTATTTT. Its protein product is CASSQVGRGTDTQYF.

The rearrangement links TRBV5-1 to TRBJ1-1; 7 nucleotides match TRBD1. The germline V gene encodes CDR1 SGHRS and CDR2 YFSETQ. The CDR3 runs to 14 residues. J lost 5 bases, V lost 5 bases, and 9 bases had no gene match. The CDR3 DNA reads as TGCGCCAGCAGACAGACAGGGAGGGGTACTGAAGCTTTCTTT. This sequence encodes CASRQTGRGTEAFF.

The V and J genes are TRBV20-1 and TRBJ2-3; TRBD2 matches 11 bases. The CDR3 runs 16 residues. V shed 6 bases, J shed 3 bases, and the junction held 11 bases outside the gene matches. The germline gives CDR1 DFQATT, CDR2 SNEGSKA (reference sequence). Here the CDR3 reads CSAAGLAESGTDTQYF. In DNA, the CDR3 is TGCAGTGCCGCGGGACTAGCGGAGTCAGGGACAGATACGCAGTATTTT.

As for this clonotype: A clone one base away is much larger, so this may be a read error. The rearrangement uses TRBV15 and TRBJ1-1; D uncertain. Germline CDR1 is LNHNV and CDR2 is YYDKDF (reference sequence). CDR3 size: 12 residues. Trimming left V 4 bases short and J 1 base short, with 4 bases between. The CDR3 DNA follows: TGTGCCACCAGCAAACAGAACACTGAAGCTTTCTTT. Translating it yields CATSKQNTEAFF.

This chain joins TRBV12-3 or TRBV12-4 and TRBJ1-2; the match to TRBD1 covers 7 bases. The length of the CDR3 is 15 residues. J was trimmed by 4 bases and V by 2 bases; bases with no gene match: 7. This chain's CDR3 is CASSLRGDSIYGYTF. DNA of the CDR3: TGTGCCAGCAGTTTAAGAGGGGACAGCATCTATGGCTACACCTTC.

The chain employs TRBV2 and TRBJ1-3; tentative D call: TRBD1 (5 bases). V lost 6 bases and J lost 10, with 16 bases in between. Germline lookup yields CDR1 SNHLY and CDR2 FYNNEI. This CDR3 is 13 amino acids long. CDR3 DNA sequence: TGTGCCAGCAGGCAAACGGCCGGGGGAACCATATATTTT. Protein product: CASRQTAGGTIYF.